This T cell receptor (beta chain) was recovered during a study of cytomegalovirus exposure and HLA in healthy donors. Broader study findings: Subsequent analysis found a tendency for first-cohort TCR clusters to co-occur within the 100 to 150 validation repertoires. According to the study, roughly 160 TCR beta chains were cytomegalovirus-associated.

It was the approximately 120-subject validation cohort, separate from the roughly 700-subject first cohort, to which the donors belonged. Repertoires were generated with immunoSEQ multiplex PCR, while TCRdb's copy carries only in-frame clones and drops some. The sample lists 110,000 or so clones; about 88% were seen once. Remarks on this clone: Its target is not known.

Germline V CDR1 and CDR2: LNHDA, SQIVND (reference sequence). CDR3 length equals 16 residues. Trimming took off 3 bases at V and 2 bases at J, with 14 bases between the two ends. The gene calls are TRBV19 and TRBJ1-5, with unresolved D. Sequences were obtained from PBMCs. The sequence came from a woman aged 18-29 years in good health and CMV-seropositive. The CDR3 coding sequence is TGTGCCAGTAGTATGCGCGGAGGGATGGGCAATCAGCCCCAGCATTTT. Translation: CASSMRGGMGNQPQHF.